Detailed here is one T cell receptor beta chain. Its antigen remains undetermined. The input lacks base qualities; no much larger clone sits a single base away. This entry comes from a study of technical replicates of blood from a handful of donors (TCRdb year 2017). Receptors were amplified or captured by the immunoSEQ multiplex PCR assay. TCRdb holds this immuneACCESS table with in-frame rearrangements only. Some clones are missing; in checked studies, unresolved V genes explain under half, and the rest has no known cause. In all, the sample holds 65,000 to 90,000 clones, and 90% to 95% of those were seen once. Clones ranked in the top ten supply around 0.42% of the sample. The CDR3, from cysteine to phenylalanine, totals 13 residues. The entry retains the CDR3 DNA only, 39 bases that are in frame from base 1. The germline V gene gives CDR1 as MNHEY and CDR2 as SVGAGI. Trimming removed 7 bases from V and 8 bases from J; the gene matches leave 9 bases unexplained.

The rearranged segments are TRBV6-5 and TRBJ1-1, with 8 bases aligning to TRBD1. The sequence was obtained from a human donor in good health. Material: T cells isolated from PBMCs. CDR3 protein: CASIGQGRLEAFF. The nucleotide sequence reads as follows: TGTGCCAGCATAGGACAGGGACGCTTAGAAGCTTTCTTT.